These 24 T cell receptor beta chains share one sample of origin, sequenced in a study of cytomegalovirus exposure and HLA in healthy donors. 60 Vbeta and 13 Jbeta primers were used in PCR. The assay was immunoSEQ multiplex PCR, and TCRdb's table has in-frame clones only and misses some. The table records around 100,000 clones, roughly three quarters of them present only once. The specimen was PBMCs. The receptor set was obtained from a woman younger than 30 in good health and CMV-seropositive.

This clone was detected once. The chain carries TRBV5-8 and TRBJ2-1; 10 bases align to TRBD2. Germline CDR1 reads SGHTS; CDR2 reads YDEGEE. Trimming took 0 bases from V and 7 from J; bases not matched to a gene: 10. The CDR3 is 17 residues long. DNA of the CDR3: TGTGCCAGCAGCTTGGGAGGGTGGATTAGCGGGAGGAATGAGCAGTTCTTC. Its protein product is CASSLGGWISGRNEQFF.

This rearrangement joins TRBV28 to TRBJ2-7; D is uncertain. This CDR3 region has 13 residues. Trimming left V 6 bases short and J 3 bases short, with 12 bases between. Germline V lookup: CDR1 MDHEN, CDR2 SYDVKM. The CDR3 DNA follows: TGTGCCAGCAGCCCGTCCCCTAACTACGAGCAGTACTTC. Translating gives CASSPSPNYEQYF.

The CDR3 DNA is TGTGCCAGCAGCCATAACCATCCGGACTCTCAGTTCTTC. This translates into CASSHNHPDSQFF. The V and J genes are TRBV14 and TRBJ2-1; D possibly corresponds to TRBD2 (5 bases). The germline gives CDR1 SGHDN, CDR2 FVKESK. The CDR3 spans 13 residues. Trimming pared 3 bases from V and 13 bases from J, leaving 16 bases between.

J is TRBJ2-1 and V is TRBV11-3; possible D gene TRBD2, 5 bases. Germline loops: CDR1 SGHNT, CDR2 YENEEA. Trimming left V 2 bases short and J 8 bases short, with 16 bases between. There are 15 residues in the CDR3. CDR3 loop: CASSLSLALYDEQFF. CDR3 sequence (DNA): TGTGCCAGCAGCTTATCCCTAGCTCTATATGATGAGCAGTTCTTC.

This clone was recorded a few times. This chain's CDR3 is CSAGTGGGGELFF. For the CDR3, the DNA is TGCAGCGCCGGGACAGGGGGCGGCGGGGAGCTGTTTTTT. The V call is TRBV29-1, the J call TRBJ2-2; TRBD1 aligns across 12 bases. The junction had 4 bases not matched to a gene; V was cut back by 7 bases and J by 7 bases. Germline V gene lookup returns CDR1 SQVTM and CDR2 ANQGSEA. This CDR3 region has 13 residues.

Comments on this clone: At one boundary the junction diverges from the germline segment, which might be a read error. Here the CDR3 DNA reads TGTGCTAGCAGCTTAGACAGGGGTGCAACCGGGGAGCTGTTTTTT. As protein: CASSLDRGATGELFF. This chain links TRBV7-7 with TRBJ2-2, with 8 bases identical to TRBD1. This CDR3 contains 15 residues. The germline gives CDR1 SSHAT, CDR2 FNYEAQ (reference sequence).

This clone has only one observation. The V gene is TRBV6-1, the J gene TRBJ1-5; TRBD1 might be the D (5 bases). Germline CDR1 reads MNHNS; CDR2 reads SASEGT. The CDR3 has 15 residues. The V gene lost 3 bases and the J gene lost 4 bases, with 13 bases spanning the gap. Written as DNA, the CDR3 is TGTGCCAGCAGTGAGCCCGGGGGTGCGAATCAGCCCCAGCATTTT. It is translated as CASSEPGGANQPQHF.

The chain employs TRBV7-3 and TRBJ1-2; D gene unclear. CDR3 length: 15 amino acids. Trimming took 5 bases from V and 4 from J, leaving 17 bases between them. Germline loops: CDR1 SGHTA, CDR2 FQGTGA. CDR3 residues: CASSSVPDSPYGYTF. For the CDR3, the DNA is TGTGCCAGCAGCAGCGTGCCCGACTCCCCCTATGGCTACACCTTC. Together with reference TRBV7-3 and TRBJ1-2, the CDR3 gives the full variable domain: GAGVSQTPSNKVTEKGKYVELRCDPISGHTALYWYRQSLGQGPEFLIYFQGTGAADDSGLPNDRFFAVRPEGSVSTLKIQRTERGDSAVYLCASSSVPDSPYGYTFGSGTRLTVV.

This clone appeared once. The chain employs TRBV6-4 and TRBJ2-1, with 10 bases identical to TRBD2. This CDR3 is 21 amino acids long. V was pared by 0 bases and J by 0 bases, with 14 bases of the junction left unmatched. Germline CDR1 reads MRHNA; CDR2 reads SNTAGT. CDR3 protein: CASSDSRGGLAGAHSYNEQFF. CDR3 nucleotide sequence: TGTGCCAGCAGTGACTCGAGGGGGGGGCTAGCGGGAGCCCACTCCTACAATGAGCAGTTCTTC.

The chain is built from TRBV27 and TRBJ1-5; 8 bases map to TRBD1. Losses at the gene ends were 6 bases for V and 9 bases for J; bases not matched to a gene: 7. The V gene's germline CDR1 is MNHEY and CDR2 SMNVEV (reference sequence). The CDR3 has 13 amino acids. The CDR3 spells CASSGTGLRPQHF. In DNA, the CDR3 is TGTGCCAGCAGCGGGACAGGCCTACGGCCCCAGCATTTT.

This chain connects TRBV6-5 to TRBJ2-7, with TRBD1 as a possible D gene (6 bases). The CDR3 is 13 amino acids. With 6 bases removed from V and 6 bases from J, the gap between germline ends came to 15 bases. Germline V gives CDR1 MNHEY, CDR2 SVGAGI. Written as DNA, the CDR3 is TGTGCCAGCAGGCAAACAGGGTTGAGCGAGCAGTACTTC. Protein sequence: CASRQTGLSEQYF.

This clone was counted once. The DNA of the CDR3 is TGTGCCAGCAGCTTAAGGGGACTAGGGAGCGAGCAGTACTTC. It is translated as CASSLRGLGSEQYF. This sequence joins TRBV13 and TRBJ2-5; TRBD2 agrees at 8 bases. The J call is doubtful: the DNA matches TRBJ2-7 better. The CDR3 contains 14 residues. CDR1 PRHDT and CDR2 FYEKMQ come from the germline V gene (reference sequence).

This clone was counted only a few times. The chain joins TRBV10-3 to TRBJ1-1; D is perhaps TRBD1 (5 bases). Trimming took 8 bases from V and 1 from J, leaving 14 bases between them. The CDR3 contains 14 residues. Germline V gene lookup returns CDR1 ENHRY and CDR2 SYGVKD. The CDR3 spells CAISGRSPNTEAFF. The CDR3, as DNA: TGTGCCATCTCAGGGCGGTCCCCGAACACTGAAGCTTTCTTT.

The rearrangement links TRBV6-5 to TRBJ2-4; weak D call: TRBD1 (7 bases). Trimming pared 6 bases from V and 9 bases from J, leaving 18 bases between. The CDR3 has 14 amino acids. CDR1 and CDR2 from the germline V gene are MNHEY and SVGAGI. CDR3 region: CASRDIVRGAIQYF. Here the CDR3 DNA reads TGTGCCAGCAGGGATATAGTCAGGGGGGCCATTCAGTACTTC.

J is TRBJ2-5 and V is TRBV11-2; 9 nucleotides align to TRBD1. The end of the DNA aligns better with TRBJ2-7, so the J call may be wrong. The CDR3 is made up of 14 amino acids. Germline-derived CDR1 and CDR2 are SGHAT and FQNNGV. The CDR3 DNA reads TGTGCCAGCAGCGTCCGGGACAGGGCCTACGAGCAGTACTTC. Protein product: CASSVRDRAYEQYF.

The chain carries TRBV14 and TRBJ2-7; the D gene is possibly TRBD1 (6 bases). CDR3 length: 13 amino acids. Germline V gene sequence: CDR1 SGHDN, CDR2 FVKESK. Trimming took 4 bases from V and 3 from J, leaving 10 bases between them. The CDR3: CASSPPGVYEQYF. Written as DNA, the CDR3 is TGTGCCAGCAGCCCCCCAGGGGTCTACGAGCAGTACTTC.

The V gene is TRBV12-2, the J gene TRBJ2-5; the tabulated D call, TRBD1, remains unverified against the DNA. TRBV12-2 is a pseudogene segment. This CDR3 spans 14 amino acids. CDR3 DNA sequence: TGTGCAAGTCGCGAAAGAAGACAGGGCGAGACCCAGTACTTC. It codes for CASRERRQGETQYF.

The chain employs TRBV11-2 and TRBJ2-3; no definite D call. Germline CDR1 reads SGHAT; CDR2 reads FQNNGV. The CDR3 has 14 residues. V lost 1 base, J lost 0 bases, and 5 bases lay in between. The CDR3 DNA reads as TGTGCCAGCAGCTTAGCCAGGAGCACAGATACGCAGTATTTT. Protein product: CASSLARSTDTQYF.

There are a few counts of this clone. The J gene is TRBJ2-7, the V gene TRBV10-1, with 8 bases lining up with TRBD2. The length of the CDR3 is 14 residues. V shed 4 bases, J shed 5 bases, and the junction held 7 bases outside the gene matches. Germline V gives CDR1 WNHNN, CDR2 SYGVQD (reference sequence). The chain's CDR3 is CASSAGLVNNEQYF. For the CDR3, the DNA is TGCGCCAGCAGTGCGGGACTAGTAAATAACGAGCAGTACTTC.

The V call is TRBV5-6, the J call TRBJ1-1; D uncertain. Looked up from germline, CDR1 is SGHDT and CDR2 is YYEEEE. The V and J ends lost 0 bases and 3 bases respectively, with 12 bases between them. The CDR3 runs 15 residues. In DNA form, the CDR3 reads TGTGCCAGCAGCTTGGAGCCGGGGTTGGACACTGAAGCTTTCTTT. Its protein is CASSLEPGLDTEAFF.

This clone was seen a few times. The rearrangement links TRBV18 to TRBJ1-1; maybe TRBD1 (5 bases). The CDR3 covers 14 residues. The V gene's germline CDR1 is KGHSH and CDR2 LQKENI. The V end lost 4 bases, the J end lost 1 base, and 10 bases lay between the germline ends. The CDR3 coding sequence is TGTGCCAGCTCACGGGACGGGGGGAACACTGAAGCTTTCTTT. Its translation is CASSRDGGNTEAFF.

The gene calls are TRBV11-2 and TRBJ2-3, with 13 bases matching TRBD2. V gave up 5 bases and J gave up 4 bases; unmatched junction bases: 6. The CDR3 consists of 16 residues. Germline V gene data show CDR1 as SGHAT and CDR2 as FQNNGV. CDR3: CASSRTSGSVADTQYF. The DNA of the CDR3 is TGTGCCAGCAGCCGGACTAGCGGGAGTGTTGCAGATACGCAGTATTTT.

The chain couples TRBV7-3 to TRBJ2-3; 14 bases are a match to TRBD2. The CDR3 spans 14 residues. The trim removed 5 bases at V and 11 bases at J, leaving 6 bases unmatched. Germline lookup yields CDR1 SGHTA and CDR2 FQGTGA. CDR3 residues: CASSTGLAGVKQYF. As DNA, the CDR3 is TGTGCCAGCAGCACGGGACTAGCGGGAGTAAAGCAGTATTTT. Variable domain in full (rest from reference TRBV7-3 and TRBJ2-3): GAGVSQTPSNKVTEKGKYVELRCDPISGHTALYWYRQSLGQGPEFLIYFQGTGAADDSGLPNDRFFAVRPEGSVSTLKIQRTERGDSAVYLCASSTGLAGVKQYFGPGTRLTVL.

This sequence joins TRBV9 and TRBJ2-6; 7 bases match TRBD1. The CDR3 covers 18 residues. After removal of 4 bases from V and 0 bases from J, the junction contained 10 bases not matched to a gene. Germline CDR1 SGDLS, CDR2 YYNGEE. The CDR3 region is CASSFSGTVYSGANVLTF. The CDR3 region has the DNA TGTGCCAGCAGCTTTTCCGGGACAGTCTACTCTGGGGCCAACGTCCTGACTTTC.